A single sample gave rise to the 7 T cell receptor beta chains below, sequenced in a study of blood T cell repertoires in COVID-19. Some clones are missing from TCRdb's copy, which holds only in-frame ones; the method was immunoSEQ multiplex PCR. The data hold more than 150,000 clones, with about four fifths observed a single time. Sequenced input: PBMCs or T cells enriched from blood (not recorded which). Receptor source: a man aged 45-60 years who had recovered from COVID-19.

The J gene is TRBJ1-5, the V gene TRBV2; D not resolved. Germline V gene lookup returns CDR1 SNHLY and CDR2 FYNNEI. The germline V and J ends were trimmed by 4 bases and 4 bases, with 8 bases remaining between them. The CDR3 has 13 amino acids. The CDR3 DNA is TGTGCCAGCAGTGTATCGGGGAATCAGCCCCAGCATTTT. This encodes CASSVSGNQPQHF.

V gene TRBV2 combines with J gene TRBJ1-2, with 8 bases fitting TRBD1. V gave up 2 bases and J gave up 4 bases; unmatched junction bases: 6. Germline V gene data show CDR1 as SNHLY and CDR2 as FYNNEI. The CDR3 covers 15 residues. CDR3 residues: CASSELGQGLYGYTF. The CDR3 DNA is TGTGCCAGCAGTGAACTCGGACAGGGTCTCTATGGCTACACCTTC.

This sequence joins TRBV6-6 and TRBJ1-2, with a weak D call TRBD1 (5 bases). With 5 bases removed from V and 8 bases from J, the gap between germline ends came to 15 bases. The CDR3 runs 13 residues. Germline assignment: CDR1 MNHNY and CDR2 SVGAGI (reference sequence). In DNA, the CDR3 is TGTGCCAGCAGTCGATCGGGGCTCGGGGGCTACACCTTC. Translating it yields CASSRSGLGGYTF.

The chain joins TRBV11-2 to TRBJ1-1; D is unclear. The germline V gene encodes CDR1 SGHAT and CDR2 FQNNGV. Trimming left V 1 base short and J 1 base short, with 7 bases between. The CDR3 runs 14 residues. The CDR3 DNA follows: TGTGCCAGCAGCTTAGGTGCCGGGAACACTGAAGCTTTCTTT. Protein sequence: CASSLGAGNTEAFF.

The chain recombines TRBV19 with TRBJ2-7; D is possibly TRBD2 (5 bases). The V gene lost 0 bases and the J gene lost 3 bases, with 9 bases spanning the gap. The CDR3 loop spans 14 amino acids. Germline CDR1 reads LNHDA; CDR2 reads SQIVND (reference sequence). The CDR3 region is CASSIDPGNYEQYF. The CDR3 region has the DNA TGTGCCAGTAGTATAGATCCGGGAAACTACGAGCAGTACTTC.

The rearrangement uses TRBV2 and TRBJ2-7, with 10 bases aligning to TRBD1. The length of the CDR3 is 13 residues. Germline-derived CDR1 and CDR2 are SNHLY and FYNNEI. Unmatched junction bases numbered 1, after V lost 5 bases and J lost 3 bases. The CDR3 DNA reads as TGTGCCAGCAGTTGGACAGGGGGCTACGAGCAGTACTTC. This translates into CASSWTGGYEQYF.

The chain is built from TRBV10-3 and TRBJ2-5; TRBD1 aligns across 9 bases. The CDR3 contains 16 residues. With V trimmed by 2 bases and J by 1 base, 5 bases remained unmatched. Per germline, CDR1 ENHRY and CDR2 SYGVKD. CDR3 region: CAISERDRDSQETQYF. CDR3 coding DNA: TGTGCCATCAGTGAGAGGGACAGGGACTCCCAAGAGACCCAGTACTTC.